The 10 T cell receptor beta chains below come from one sample, sequenced in a study of shared clonotypes between healthy human individuals. Libraries were prepared by immunoSEQ multiplex PCR; TCRdb keeps only in-frame clonotypes and omits some of them. The table lists approximately 980,000 clones, 76% of them singletons. The sample taken for sequencing was memory CD4+ T cells sorted from blood. As to subset: CD45RA-negative fraction. These receptors came from a man between 18 and 35 years old in good health.

V is TRBV6-5 and J is TRBJ2-1; D remains ambiguous. This CDR3 contains 14 residues. Germline CDR1 reads MNHEY; CDR2 reads SVGAGI. V dropped 2 bases and J dropped 1 base, with 6 bases sitting between them. The CDR3 is CASSYRGSYNEQFF. The CDR3 bases are TGTGCCAGCAGTTACCGTGGGTCCTACAATGAGCAGTTCTTC.

The chain combines TRBV7-2 with TRBJ2-7, with D unclear. CDR3 length: 16 amino acids. Per the germline V gene, CDR1 is SGHTA and CDR2 is FQGNSA. V gave up 5 bases and J gave up 2 bases, with 19 bases separating them. CDR3 amino acids: CASSPRTPQLAYEQYF. The CDR3 nucleotides read TGTGCCAGCAGCCCCCGGACGCCCCAACTCGCCTACGAGCAGTACTTC. Using reference TRBV7-2 and TRBJ2-7 for the parts outside the CDR3, the full variable domain is GAGVSQSPSNKVTEKGKDVELRCDPISGHTALYWYRQSLGQGLEFLIYFQGNSAPDKSGLPSDRFSAERTGGSVSTLTIQRTQQEDSAVYLCASSPRTPQLAYEQYFGPGTRLTVT.

The chain carries TRBV5-1 and TRBJ2-2, with TRBD2 matching 10 bases. Losses at the gene ends were 1 base for V and 5 bases for J; bases not matched to a gene: 2. Germline CDR1 and CDR2: SGHRS and YFSETQ. The CDR3 has 15 amino acids. The CDR3, as DNA: TGCGCCAGCAGCTTGTTACTAGCGGGGACCGGGGAGCTGTTTTTT. Translating gives CASSLLLAGTGELFF.

This clone has just one count. The V and J genes are TRBV14 and TRBJ2-2; D is undetermined. Trimming removed 4 bases from V and 5 bases from J, with 5 bases in between. The germline V gene has CDR1 SGHDN and CDR2 FVKESK. The length of the CDR3 is 12 residues. This chain's CDR3 is CASSLNTGELFF. CDR3 DNA sequence: TGTGCCAGCAGCCTGAATACCGGGGAGCTGTTTTTT.

This clone was recorded many times. The chain is built from TRBV5-1 and TRBJ2-2; tentative D call: TRBD2 (6 bases). CDR3 length: 18 residues. Germline V gives CDR1 SGHRS, CDR2 YFSETQ. Trimming stripped 4 bases from V and 0 bases from J, with 19 bases between. In DNA form, the CDR3 reads TGCGCCAGCAGCCTCGGAGGTGCGGGGTCAGCGAACACCGGGGAGCTGTTTTTT. Translated, it gives CASSLGGAGSANTGELFF.

This clone was counted a few times. The chain combines TRBV5-1 with TRBJ2-3; no definite D call. V gave up 0 bases and J gave up 3 bases, with 11 bases separating them. Germline lookup yields CDR1 SGHRS and CDR2 YFSETQ. The CDR3 runs to 15 residues. For the CDR3, the DNA is TGCGCCAGCAGCTTGGCCAGACCGCCAACAGATACGCAGTATTTT. Residues: CASSLARPPTDTQYF.

V gene TRBV9 combines with J gene TRBJ1-2; TRBD1 agrees at 7 bases. Germline-derived CDR1 and CDR2 are SGDLS and YYNGEE. The CDR3 consists of 15 residues. V gave up 3 bases and J gave up 4 bases; unmatched junction bases: 9. Here the CDR3 reads CASSEGAPPGYGYTF. The CDR3 DNA sequence: TGTGCCAGCAGCGAGGGGGCACCCCCCGGCTATGGCTACACCTTC.

This chain connects TRBV5-1 to TRBJ1-6, with 8 nucleotides matching TRBD1. V gave up 4 bases and J gave up 10 bases; unmatched junction bases: 10. The germline CDR1 and CDR2 sequences are SGHRS and YFSETQ. This CDR3 is 15 amino acids long. CDR3 amino acids: CASSTSTGEDSPLHF. The CDR3 DNA is TGCGCCAGCAGCACCTCGACAGGGGAGGACTCACCCCTCCACTTT.

The table lists this clone with a few counts. The chain is built from TRBV19 and TRBJ2-7, with 10 bases matching TRBD1. CDR3 size: 14 residues. Germline assignment: CDR1 LNHDA and CDR2 SQIVND (reference sequence). V trimming: 1 base; J trimming: 5 bases; junction bases outside the gene matches: 2. The CDR3 here is CASSIAGTGDEQYF. CDR3 DNA: TGTGCCAGTAGTATAGCAGGGACAGGGGACGAGCAGTACTTC.

This clone has more than one count but fewer than ten. V and J are TRBV6-4 and TRBJ1-1; TRBD1 agrees at 10 bases. The CDR3 is 15 amino acids. CDR1 MRHNA and CDR2 SNTAGT come from the germline V gene. V shed 6 bases and J 4 bases; nucleotides not matched to a gene: 8. CDR3 DNA sequence: TGTGCCAGCAGACCCGACAGGGGGCGTTGCACTGAAGCTTTCTTT. This translates into CASRPDRGRCTEAFF.